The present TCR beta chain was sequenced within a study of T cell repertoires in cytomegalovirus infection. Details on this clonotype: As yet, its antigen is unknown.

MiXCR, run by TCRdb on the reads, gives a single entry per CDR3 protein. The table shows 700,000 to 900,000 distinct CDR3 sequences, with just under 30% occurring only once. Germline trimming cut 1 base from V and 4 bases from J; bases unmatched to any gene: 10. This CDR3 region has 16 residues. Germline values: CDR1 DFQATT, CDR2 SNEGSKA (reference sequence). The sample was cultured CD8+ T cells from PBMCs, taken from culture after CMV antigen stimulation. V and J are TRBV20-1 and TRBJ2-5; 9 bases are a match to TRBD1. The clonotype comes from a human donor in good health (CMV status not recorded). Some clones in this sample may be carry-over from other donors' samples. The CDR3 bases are TGCAGTGCTAGAGGCATCGGGACAGGGTCTGGAGAGACCCAGTACTTC. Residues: CSARGIGTGSGETQYF.